The T cell receptor (beta chain) under discussion was sequenced for a study of cytomegalovirus exposure and HLA in healthy donors. Looked up from germline, CDR1 is WNHNN and CDR2 is SYGVQD (reference sequence). V was pared by 9 bases and J by 5 bases, with 4 bases of the junction left unmatched. This CDR3 spans 12 amino acids. As for this clone: Its specificity is not known.

Broader study findings: In a later analysis, TCR beta V- and J-gene trimming showed a link to a missense DCLRE1C variant. In most subjects, TCR beta sequences reportedly gave accurate predictions of HLA-A and HLA-B alleles. The authors assumed roughly uniform sequencing depth across donors for presence/absence analyses. Researchers catalogued some 160 TCR beta chains as cytomegalovirus-associated.

PCR was performed using 60 Vbeta and 13 Jbeta primers. Clones were read by immunoSEQ multiplex PCR, and TCRdb kept only the in-frame ones, dropping some. The table has 180,000 or so clones, roughly 79% seen once. This sequence originates from a woman between 18 and 29 years old in good health and CMV-seropositive. The rearrangement uses TRBV10-1 and TRBJ1-1, with TRBD1 matching 9 bases. The sequencing sample was made of PBMCs. This CDR3 is CASSQGATEAFF. The CDR3 DNA is TGCGCCAGTTCACAGGGGGCGACTGAAGCTTTCTTT.